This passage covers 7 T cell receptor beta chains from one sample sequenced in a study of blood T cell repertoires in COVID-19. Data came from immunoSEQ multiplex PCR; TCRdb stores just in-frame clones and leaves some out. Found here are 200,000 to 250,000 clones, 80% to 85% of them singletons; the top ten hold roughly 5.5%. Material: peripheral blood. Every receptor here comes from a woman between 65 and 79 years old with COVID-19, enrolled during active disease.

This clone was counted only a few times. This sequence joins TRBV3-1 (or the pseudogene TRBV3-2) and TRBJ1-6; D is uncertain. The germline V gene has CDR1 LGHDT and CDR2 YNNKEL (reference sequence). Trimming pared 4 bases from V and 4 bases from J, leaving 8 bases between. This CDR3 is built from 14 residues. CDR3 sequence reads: CASSLFRYNSPLHF. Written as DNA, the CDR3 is TGTGCCAGCAGCCTCTTCCGGTATAATTCACCCCTCCACTTT.

CDR3 loop: CASSFRDRTETQYF. In nucleotides, the CDR3 is TGTGCCAGCAGCTTCCGGGACAGGACGGAGACCCAGTACTTC. The rearrangement links TRBV5-4 to TRBJ2-5; 8 bases map to TRBD1. CDR1 SGHNT and CDR2 YYREEE come from the germline V gene (reference sequence). V shed 2 bases, J shed 5 bases, and the junction held 5 bases outside the gene matches. This CDR3 is built from 14 residues.

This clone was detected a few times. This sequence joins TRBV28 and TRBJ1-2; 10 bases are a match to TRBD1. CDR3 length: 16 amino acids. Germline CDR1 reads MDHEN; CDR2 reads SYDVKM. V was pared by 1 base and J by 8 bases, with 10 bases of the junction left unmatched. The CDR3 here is CASSLFSVGQGGGYTF. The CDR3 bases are TGTGCCAGCAGTTTATTTAGTGTCGGACAGGGGGGCGGCTACACCTTC.

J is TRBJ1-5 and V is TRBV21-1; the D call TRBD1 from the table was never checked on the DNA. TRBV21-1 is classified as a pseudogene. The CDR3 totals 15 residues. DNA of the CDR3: TGTGCCAGCTCCCTGGGGACAGCTAGCAATCAGCCCCAGCATTTT. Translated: CASSLGTASNQPQHF.

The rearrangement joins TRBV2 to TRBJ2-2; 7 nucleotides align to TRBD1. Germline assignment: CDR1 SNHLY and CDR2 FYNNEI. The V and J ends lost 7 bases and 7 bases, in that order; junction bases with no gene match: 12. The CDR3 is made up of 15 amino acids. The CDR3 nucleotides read TGTGCCAGCATAAGGGGGCTTCCTCCGGGCGGGGAGCTGTTTTTT. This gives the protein CASIRGLPPGGELFF.

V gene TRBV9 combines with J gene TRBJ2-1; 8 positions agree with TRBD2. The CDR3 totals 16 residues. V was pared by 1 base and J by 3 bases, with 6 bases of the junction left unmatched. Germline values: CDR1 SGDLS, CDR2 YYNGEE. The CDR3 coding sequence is TGTGCCAGCAGCGTACTTAGCGGGGATTTCTACAATGAGCAGTTCTTC. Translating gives CASSVLSGDFYNEQFF.

The chain's CDR3 is CASSLASSGRVAYNEQFF. Written as DNA, the CDR3 is TGTGCCAGCAGCTTAGCGTCTAGCGGGAGGGTCGCCTACAATGAGCAGTTCTTC. The gene calls are TRBV7-8 and TRBJ2-1, with 12 bases identical to TRBD2. The CDR3 is made up of 18 amino acids. Germline CDR1 is SGHVS and CDR2 is FQNEAQ. Losses at the gene ends were 0 bases for V and 2 bases for J; bases not matched to a gene: 5.